The rows below give T cell receptor beta chains drawn from one sample of a study of blood T cells in healthy people across ages. TCRdb redid the calling of the 5' RACE reads with MiXCR, one entry per CDR3 protein. The table has about 1.7 million distinct CDR3 sequences, 28% seen once. Source material: blood. These receptors originate from a woman aged 30 to 39 in good health. Each CDR3 is given with its conserved first and last residue. D genes are given only for firm matches. The listing skips clone size in some rows; elsewhere it reads once, few, many or a size class.

j_call: TRBJ2-7; clone_size: many; v_call: TRBV20-1; d_call: TRBD2; cdr3_nt: TGCAGTGCTAGAGGTCCTAGCGGGAACGAGCAGTACTTC; cdr3_aa: CSARGPSGNEQYF
j_call: TRBJ2-4; clone_size: NA; v_call: TRBV7-6; d_call: NA; cdr3_nt: TGTGCCAGCAGCTTTGATGGGGATGTAGGGTACTTC; cdr3_aa: CASSFDGDVGYF
j_call: TRBJ2-2; clone_size: few; v_call: TRBV29-1; d_call: TRBD1; cdr3_nt: TGCAGCGTGACCGGGACAGGGGGCGCGGGGACCGGGGAGCTGTTTTTT; cdr3_aa: CSVTGTGGAGTGELFF
j_call: TRBJ2-2; clone_size: NA; v_call: TRBV12-3/TRBV12-4; d_call: TRBD1; cdr3_nt: TGTGCCAGCAGTTTACATCAGGGGGCGAGAGCACCGCTGGACGGGGAGCTGTTTTTT; cdr3_aa: CASSLHQGARAPLDGELFF
j_call: TRBJ1-1; clone_size: NA; v_call: TRBV6-5; d_call: NA; cdr3_nt: TGTGCCAGCAGTTACGATCTGAACACTGAAGCTTTCTTT; cdr3_aa: CASSYDLNTEAFF
j_call: TRBJ1-1; clone_size: few; v_call: TRBV6-1; d_call: NA; cdr3_nt: TGTGCCAGCAGTGAATATAGGCGGGAGACTGAAGCTTTCTTT; cdr3_aa: CASSEYRRETEAFF
j_call: TRBJ2-7; clone_size: once; v_call: TRBV18; d_call: NA; cdr3_nt: TGTGCCAGCTCACCCACAGGACAGGGACTAGCTTACGAGCAGTACTTC; cdr3_aa: CASSPTGQGLAYEQYF
j_call: TRBJ2-3; clone_size: few; v_call: TRBV29-1; d_call: NA; cdr3_nt: TGCAGCGTTGAAGGGCCAGGGGATACGCAGTATTTT; cdr3_aa: CSVEGPGDTQYF
j_call: TRBJ2-5; clone_size: NA; v_call: TRBV2; d_call: TRBD1; cdr3_nt: TGTGCCAGCACTGTGGACAGGCAAGAGACCCAGTACTTC; cdr3_aa: CASTVDRQETQYF
j_call: TRBJ2-3; clone_size: few; v_call: TRBV24-1; d_call: NA; cdr3_nt: TGTGCCACCAGTGTTCGCCAGGCAGATACGCAGTATTTT; cdr3_aa: CATSVRQADTQYF
j_call: TRBJ1-1; clone_size: NA; v_call: TRBV20-1; d_call: TRBD1; cdr3_nt: TGCAGTGCTAGGCCAGGGGGCAGGTTGGGGGCTTTCTTT; cdr3_aa: CSARPGGRLGAFF
j_call: TRBJ2-7; clone_size: NA; v_call: TRBV7-3; d_call: NA; cdr3_nt: TGTGCCAGCAGCGTACCGGGACTGACCCTTCCCGAGCAGTACTTC; cdr3_aa: CASSVPGLTLPEQYF
j_call: TRBJ2-3; clone_size: many; v_call: TRBV12-3/TRBV12-4; d_call: NA; cdr3_nt: TGTGCCAGCAGTTTGTTAGTTAAGCTCGATACGCAGTATTTT; cdr3_aa: CASSLLVKLDTQYF
j_call: TRBJ2-1; clone_size: NA; v_call: TRBV7-9; d_call: NA; cdr3_nt: TGTGCCAGCAGCAATTTAACAGCTGAGCAGTTCTTC; cdr3_aa: CASSNLTAEQFF
j_call: TRBJ2-1; clone_size: few; v_call: TRBV7-2; d_call: TRBD2; cdr3_nt: TGTACCAGCAGCTTAGTCGGCCTAGCGGGAGGGCTGAGCTCCTACAATGAGCAGTTCTTC; cdr3_aa: CTSSLVGLAGGLSSYNEQFF
j_call: TRBJ2-3; clone_size: NA; v_call: TRBV2; d_call: TRBD2; cdr3_nt: TGTGCCAGCAGTGAACTAGCGGGGAGCACAGATACGCAGTATTTT; cdr3_aa: CASSELAGSTDTQYF
j_call: TRBJ1-1; clone_size: NA; v_call: TRBV20-1; d_call: TRBD1; cdr3_nt: TGCAGTGCTAGCCGGGACAGGAAGACTGAAGCTTTCTTT; cdr3_aa: CSASRDRKTEAFF
j_call: TRBJ2-3; clone_size: many; v_call: TRBV7-2; d_call: TRBD2; cdr3_nt: TGTGCCAGCAGCTTAGCCCCTAGCGGGGTGACAGATACGCAGTATTTT; cdr3_aa: CASSLAPSGVTDTQYF
j_call: TRBJ1-5; clone_size: NA; v_call: TRBV7-2; d_call: NA; cdr3_nt: TGTGCCAGCAGCTTAGGAATTTGGGAGCGGGAGCCCCAGCATTTT; cdr3_aa: CASSLGIWEREPQHF
j_call: TRBJ2-7; clone_size: many; v_call: TRBV10-3; d_call: NA; cdr3_nt: TGTGCCATCAGGACCGGAGTGCCCGACGAGCAGTACTTC; cdr3_aa: CAIRTGVPDEQYF
j_call: TRBJ2-1; clone_size: NA; v_call: TRBV7-8; d_call: NA; cdr3_nt: TGTGCCAGCAGCTCTACCCGGCTAGCCGAATACAATGAGCAGTTCTTC; cdr3_aa: CASSSTRLAEYNEQFF
j_call: TRBJ2-5; clone_size: NA; v_call: TRBV5-1; d_call: NA; cdr3_nt: TGCGCCAGCAGCCAGTACTGGGGGCTTTTGTCAGAGACCCAGTACTTC; cdr3_aa: CASSQYWGLLSETQYF
j_call: TRBJ1-1; clone_size: NA; v_call: TRBV28; d_call: NA; cdr3_nt: TGTGCCACCTACACAACCGGAAGATCGACTGAAGCTTTCTTT; cdr3_aa: CATYTTGRSTEAFF
j_call: TRBJ2-7; clone_size: NA; v_call: TRBV5-1; d_call: TRBD1; cdr3_nt: TGCGCCAGCAGCTCTAGGACAGGGCTATCCTACGAGCAGTACTTC; cdr3_aa: CASSSRTGLSYEQYF
j_call: TRBJ2-1; clone_size: many; v_call: TRBV7-6; d_call: NA; cdr3_nt: TGTGCCAGCAGCTTAGACACCGGGAATGAGCAGTTCTTC; cdr3_aa: CASSLDTGNEQFF
j_call: TRBJ2-1; clone_size: NA; v_call: TRBV20-1; d_call: NA; cdr3_nt: TGCAGTGCTAGGAAGGTCCCGACCAATGAGCAGTTCTTC; cdr3_aa: CSARKVPTNEQFF
j_call: TRBJ1-5; clone_size: NA; v_call: TRBV7-2; d_call: NA; cdr3_nt: TGTGCCAGCAGCTTAAGGGGAAATGGCAATCAGCCCCAGCATTTT; cdr3_aa: CASSLRGNGNQPQHF
j_call: TRBJ1-4; clone_size: NA; v_call: TRBV7-9; d_call: NA; cdr3_nt: TGTGCCAGCAGCTTCGTGCAGGGGAGGAAAGCTAATGAAAAACTGTTTTTT; cdr3_aa: CASSFVQGRKANEKLFF
j_call: TRBJ2-3; clone_size: NA; v_call: TRBV5-1; d_call: TRBD2; cdr3_nt: TGCGCCAGCAGCTTGTCGGGCGGGGGGGCCCTCACAGATACGCAGTATTTT; cdr3_aa: CASSLSGGGALTDTQYF
j_call: TRBJ2-1; clone_size: NA; v_call: TRBV11-2; d_call: TRBD1; cdr3_nt: TGTGCCAGCAGCTTAGAAGGGGGCGCATTCAATGAGCAGGTCTTC; cdr3_aa: CASSLEGGAFNEQVF
j_call: TRBJ2-3; clone_size: NA; v_call: TRBV6-1; d_call: TRBD1; cdr3_nt: TGTGCCAGCAGTACGACAGGGGTAGGCACAGATACGCAGTATTTT; cdr3_aa: CASSTTGVGTDTQYF
j_call: TRBJ2-1; clone_size: NA; v_call: TRBV5-1; d_call: TRBD1; cdr3_nt: TGCGCCAGCAGCAACCGACAGGGACCCGACAATGAGCAGTTCTTC; cdr3_aa: CASSNRQGPDNEQFF
j_call: TRBJ2-7; clone_size: many; v_call: TRBV6-5; d_call: NA; cdr3_nt: TGTGCCAGCACCGGCAGGACCACCTACGAGCAGTACTTC; cdr3_aa: CASTGRTTYEQYF
j_call: TRBJ2-7; clone_size: many; v_call: TRBV2; d_call: NA; cdr3_nt: TGTGCCAGCAGTGGAGTGCTCGGGTTTTACGAGCAGTACTTC; cdr3_aa: CASSGVLGFYEQYF
j_call: TRBJ2-5; clone_size: NA; v_call: TRBV29-1; d_call: NA; cdr3_nt: TGCAGCGTTGGAGGGGACCCTGTGGAGGGGGCAGGGGAGACCCAGTACTTC; cdr3_aa: CSVGGDPVEGAGETQYF
j_call: TRBJ2-5; clone_size: many; v_call: TRBV20-1; d_call: NA; cdr3_nt: TGCAGTGCTAGAGGGCAGGCAAAAGAGACCCAGTACTTC; cdr3_aa: CSARGQAKETQYF
j_call: TRBJ1-2; clone_size: once; v_call: TRBV12-3/TRBV12-4; d_call: NA; cdr3_nt: TGTGCCAGTGCGTTCGAGACGAGGGGGGCTGGCTACACCTTC; cdr3_aa: CASAFETRGAGYTF
j_call: TRBJ2-5; clone_size: few; v_call: TRBV20-1; d_call: NA; cdr3_nt: TGCAGTCAAAGCAGGGGTCAGACCCAGTACTTC; cdr3_aa: CSQSRGQTQYF